This is a list of T cell receptor beta chains from one sample in a study of cytomegalovirus exposure and HLA in healthy donors. Repertoires were generated with immunoSEQ multiplex PCR, while TCRdb's copy carries only in-frame clones and drops some. The repertoire includes about 140,000 clones, roughly 80% of them detected once, and 4.5% sits in the top ten. The material sequenced was PBMCs. The receptors originated from a man in his forties or fifties in good health and CMV-seronegative. The CDR3 runs from the conserved cysteine through the conserved F or W. The D gene is left open where the match is weak. A row's size may be missing; if present it is once, few, many or a size class.

NA,TRBJ2-2,NA,TRBV2,TGTGCCAGCACCCAAACGACAGGAGACACCGGGGAGCTGTTTTTT,CASTQTTGDTGELFF
TRBD2,TRBJ2-1,NA,TRBV7-8,TGTGCCAGCAGCCCCCGTTTGAGACTAGCGGGGTCAGGCTCCTACAATGAGCAGTTCTTC,CASSPRLRLAGSGSYNEQFF
TRBD1,TRBJ1-2,once,TRBV19,TGTGCCAGTAGTAATACAGGGGCCTATGGCTACACCTTC,CASSNTGAYGYTF
NA,TRBJ2-7,NA,TRBV10-1,TGCGCCAGCAGCCGCGGACTTCTCGGGTACGAGCAGTACTTC,CASSRGLLGYEQYF
NA,TRBJ1-1,NA,TRBV11-2,TGTGCCAGCAGCTTAGCGGGAGTGAACACTGAAGCTTTCTTT,CASSLAGVNTEAFF
NA,TRBJ1-1,NA,TRBV14,TGTGCCAGCAGCCAAGCCAGAATGAACACTGAAGCTTTCTTT,CASSQARMNTEAFF
NA,TRBJ2-3,NA,TRBV5-1,TGCGCCAGCAGCTTGGGCGGACATCCTAGCACAGATACGCAGTATTTT,CASSLGGHPSTDTQYF
NA,TRBJ2-5,NA,TRBV5-1,TGCGCCAGCAGTGCGGGCATCCGGGAGACCCAGTACTTC,CASSAGIRETQYF
TRBD1,TRBJ2-4,once,TRBV9,TGTGCCAGCAGCGGTGACAGGGACCTAGCCAAAAACATTCAGTACTTC,CASSGDRDLAKNIQYF
TRBD1,TRBJ1-1,NA,TRBV28,TGTGCCAGCAGCTCACAGGGGGGTGTGACTGAAGCTTTCTTT,CASSSQGGVTEAFF
NA,TRBJ1-2,NA,TRBV5-6,TGTGCCAGCAGCTTTTACGGGGTTGCTAACTATGGCTACACCTTC,CASSFYGVANYGYTF
NA,TRBJ2-5,NA,TRBV7-8,TGTGCCAGCAGCCGTGGGGGGCAAGAGACCCAGTACTTC,CASSRGGQETQYF
TRBD2,TRBJ2-3,NA,TRBV6-5,TGTGCCAGCAGTTCATTAGCGGGGGTCACAGATACGCAGTATTTT,CASSSLAGVTDTQYF
NA,TRBJ2-1,NA,TRBV6-4,TGTGCCAGCAGTGACTTACCCCAGGGTGAGCAGTTCTTC,CASSDLPQGEQFF
TRBD1,TRBJ1-2,NA,TRBV6-5,TGTGCCAGCAGTCCCACGGGACAGGTCTATGGCTACACCTTC,CASSPTGQVYGYTF
TRBD2,TRBJ2-5,NA,TRBV5-8,TGTGCCAGCAGCCCGCCCAGCGGGGGGGCCTGGGAGACCCAGTACTTC,CASSPPSGGAWETQYF
TRBD2,TRBJ2-3,medium-sized,TRBV6-4,TGTGCCAGCAGTGACAGCGGGGGCACAGATACGCAGTATTTT,CASSDSGGTDTQYF
NA,TRBJ1-1,NA,TRBV27,TGTGCCAGCAGTTTATCGGGCAGGGCGAACACTGAAGCTTTCTTT,CASSLSGRANTEAFF
NA,TRBJ2-5,NA,TRBV10-3,TGTGCCATCAGTGACTCTGGGCTAGCTGAGGTGACCCAGTACTTC,CAISDSGLAEVTQYF
NA,TRBJ2-1,NA,TRBV7-3,TGTGCCAGCAGCTCAGTACAGGGTAATGAGCAGTTCTTC,CASSSVQGNEQFF
TRBD1,TRBJ1-2,NA,TRBV7-6,TGTGCCAGCAGTTCAGGTATTCCGGGACAGGGCTCGTTCTATGGCTACACCTTC,CASSSGIPGQGSFYGYTF
NA,TRBJ1-1,few,TRBV25-1,TGTGCCAGCAGTAATCGGACAGTCAGCACTGAAGCTTTCTTT,CASSNRTVSTEAFF
TRBD1,TRBJ2-3,NA,TRBV19,TGTGCCAGTAGTCTCGGGACAGCTGCTCCAGATACGCAGTATTTT,CASSLGTAAPDTQYF
TRBD1,TRBJ1-4,NA,TRBV6-5,TGTGCCAGCAGCAGGACAGGGCGAGCGGAAAAACTGTTTTTT,CASSRTGRAEKLFF
TRBD1,TRBJ1-4,NA,TRBV7-2,TGTGCCAGCAGCCAGGACAGGGGAATGACTAATGAAAAACTGTTTTTT,CASSQDRGMTNEKLFF
TRBD1,TRBJ1-4,NA,TRBV6-4,TGTGCCAGCAGTGAAGGACAGGGTACGGAAAAACTGTTTTTT,CASSEGQGTEKLFF
NA,TRBJ2-1,NA,TRBV19,TGTGCCAGTAGTATCAGGGGCCGGAGAGATGAGCAGTTCTTC,CASSIRGRRDEQFF
TRBD2,TRBJ2-7,NA,TRBV5-1,TGCGCCAGCAGCTCGTATCCGATAGCGGGGGGCCGGGAGCAGTACTTC,CASSSYPIAGGREQYF
TRBD1,TRBJ1-5,NA,TRBV2,TGTGCCAGCAGTGTACAGGGGCCTAGCAATCAGCCCCAGCATTTT,CASSVQGPSNQPQHF